The TCR beta chain under discussion was sequenced for a study of T-cell memory formation after mild COVID-19. Study-wide background: The two donors had largely donor-specific TCR clusters.

The study's findings and limits: Clones contracting day 15 to 85 were balanced CD4/CD8; later expanders leaned CD4+. Unconfirmed was the SARS-CoV-2 specificity of second-wave clones that peaked on day 37.

The CDR3 is 13 residues long. In TCRdb, the 5' RACE reads were re-called with MiXCR into one record per CDR3 protein. The table lists around 320,000 distinct CDR3 sequences, approximately 19% of them singletons. This clonotype turned up a few times. The target antigen is unknown. The chain couples TRBV21-1 to TRBJ2-7; the table's D call of TRBD1 was not tested on the DNA. TRBV21-1 is a pseudogene segment. The TCR originated in a man aged 18-30 years who had mild COVID-19 (a few samples of this study predate the infection). Cell type and time point are not known. The specimen sequenced was PBMCs or a T cell subset sorted from them (not recorded which). This CDR3 reads CASCQTETYEQYV. CDR3 nucleotide sequence: TGTGCCAGCTGTCAGACAGAAACCTACGAGCAGTACGTC.